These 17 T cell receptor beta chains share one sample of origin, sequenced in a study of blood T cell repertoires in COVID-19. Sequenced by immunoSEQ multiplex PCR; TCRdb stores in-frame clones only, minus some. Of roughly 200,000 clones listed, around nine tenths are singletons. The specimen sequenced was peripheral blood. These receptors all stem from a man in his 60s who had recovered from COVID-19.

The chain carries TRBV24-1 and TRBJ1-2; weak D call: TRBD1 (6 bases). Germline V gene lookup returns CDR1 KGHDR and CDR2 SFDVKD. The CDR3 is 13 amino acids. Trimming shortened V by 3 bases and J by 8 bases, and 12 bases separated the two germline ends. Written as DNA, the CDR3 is TGTGCCACCAGTGATGCCCGGACAGCGGGCTACACCTTC. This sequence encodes CATSDARTAGYTF.

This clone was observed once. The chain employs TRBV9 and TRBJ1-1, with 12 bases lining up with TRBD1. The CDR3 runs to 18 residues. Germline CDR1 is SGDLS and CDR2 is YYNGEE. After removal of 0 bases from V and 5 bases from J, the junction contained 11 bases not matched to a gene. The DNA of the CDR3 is TGTGCCAGCAGCGTAGTATCTGGGACAGGGGGCTTTAGTACTGAAGCTTTCTTT. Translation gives CASSVVSGTGGFSTEAFF. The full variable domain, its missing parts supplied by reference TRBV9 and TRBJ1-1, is DSGVTQTPKHLITATGQRVTLRCSPRSGDLSVYWYQQSLDQGLQFLIQYYNGEERAKGNILERFSAQQFPDLHSELNLSSLELGDSALYFCASSVVSGTGGFSTEAFFGQGTRLTVV.

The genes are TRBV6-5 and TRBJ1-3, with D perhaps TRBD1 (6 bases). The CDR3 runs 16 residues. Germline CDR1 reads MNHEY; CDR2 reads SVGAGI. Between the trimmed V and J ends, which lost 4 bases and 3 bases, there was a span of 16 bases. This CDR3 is CASSSGGQHLGNTIYF. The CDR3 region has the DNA TGTGCCAGCAGTTCCGGCGGACAGCACCTTGGAAACACCATATATTTT.

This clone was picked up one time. The CDR3, as DNA: TGTGCCATCAGTGAGTCGGCTAGCGGACGGGCAGAGACCCAGTACTTC. It encodes CAISESASGRAETQYF. V is TRBV10-3 and J is TRBJ2-5; 7 bases are shared with TRBD2. Germline CDR1 and CDR2: ENHRY and SYGVKD. With V trimmed by 0 bases and J by 4 bases, 8 bases remained unmatched. The length of the CDR3 is 16 residues.

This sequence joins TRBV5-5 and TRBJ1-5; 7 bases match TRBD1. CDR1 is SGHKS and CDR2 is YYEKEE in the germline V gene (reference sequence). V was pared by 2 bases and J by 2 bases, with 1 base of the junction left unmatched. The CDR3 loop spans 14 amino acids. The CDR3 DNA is TGTGCCAGCAGCTTAGACAGGGGCAATCAGCCCCAGCATTTT. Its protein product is CASSLDRGNQPQHF.

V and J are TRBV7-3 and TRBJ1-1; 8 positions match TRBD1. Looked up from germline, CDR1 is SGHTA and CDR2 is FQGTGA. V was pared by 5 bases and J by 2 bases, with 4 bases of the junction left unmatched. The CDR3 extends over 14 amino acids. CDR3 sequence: CASSPTGVNTEAFF. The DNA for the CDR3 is TGTGCCAGCAGCCCGACAGGGGTTAACACTGAAGCTTTCTTT.

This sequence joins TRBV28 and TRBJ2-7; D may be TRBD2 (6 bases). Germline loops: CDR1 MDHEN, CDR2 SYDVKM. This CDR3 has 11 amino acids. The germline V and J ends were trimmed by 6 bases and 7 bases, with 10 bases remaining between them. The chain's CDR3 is CASRGLREQYF. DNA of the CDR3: TGTGCCAGCAGGGGACTTAGGGAGCAGTACTTC.

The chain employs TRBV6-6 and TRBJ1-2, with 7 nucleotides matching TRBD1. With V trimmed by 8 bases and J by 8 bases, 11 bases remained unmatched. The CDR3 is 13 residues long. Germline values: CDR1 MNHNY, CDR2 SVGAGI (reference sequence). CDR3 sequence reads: CASSSPGTVGYTF. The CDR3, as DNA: TGTGCCAGCTCGTCTCCCGGGACAGTAGGCTACACCTTC.

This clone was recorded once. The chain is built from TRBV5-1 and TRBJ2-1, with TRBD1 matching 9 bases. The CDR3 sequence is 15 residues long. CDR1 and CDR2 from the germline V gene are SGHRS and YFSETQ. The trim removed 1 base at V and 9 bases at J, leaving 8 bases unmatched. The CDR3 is CASSLQRQGVGEQFF. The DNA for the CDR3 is TGCGCCAGCAGCTTGCAGAGACAGGGGGTTGGTGAGCAGTTCTTC.

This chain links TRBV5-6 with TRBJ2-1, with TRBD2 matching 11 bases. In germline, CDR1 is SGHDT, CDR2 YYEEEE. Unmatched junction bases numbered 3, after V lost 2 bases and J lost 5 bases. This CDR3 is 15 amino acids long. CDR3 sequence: CASSLVAGGHNEQFF. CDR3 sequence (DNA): TGTGCCAGCAGCTTAGTAGCGGGGGGGCACAATGAGCAGTTCTTC.

CDR3 in amino acids: CASSKQAGDTEAFF. For the CDR3, the DNA is TGTGCCAGCAGCAAACAGGCGGGGGACACTGAAGCTTTCTTT. V usage is TRBV7-9 and J usage is TRBJ1-1, with TRBD1 as a possible D gene (5 bases). Trimming removed 5 bases from V and 3 bases from J, with 13 bases in between. Germline CDR1 SEHNR, CDR2 FQNEAQ (reference sequence). The CDR3 totals 14 residues. The full variable domain, rest sourced from reference TRBV7-9 and TRBJ1-1, is DTGVSQNPRHKITKRGQNVTFRCDPISEHNRLYWYRQTLGQGPEFLTYFQNEAQLEKSRLLSDRFSAERPKGSFSTLEIQRTEQGDSAMYLCASSKQAGDTEAFFGQGTRLTVV.

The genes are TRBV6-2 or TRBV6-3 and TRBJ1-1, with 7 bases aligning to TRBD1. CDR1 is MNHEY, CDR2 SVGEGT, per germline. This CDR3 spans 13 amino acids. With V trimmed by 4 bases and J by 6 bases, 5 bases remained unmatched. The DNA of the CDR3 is TGTGCCAGCAGTTCCCGACAGGGCTCTGAAGCTTTCTTT. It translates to CASSSRQGSEAFF.

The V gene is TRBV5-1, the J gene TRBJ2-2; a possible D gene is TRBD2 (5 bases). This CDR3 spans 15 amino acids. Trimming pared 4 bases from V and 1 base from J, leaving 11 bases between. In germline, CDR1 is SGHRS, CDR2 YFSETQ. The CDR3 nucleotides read TGCGCCAGCAGCCGGGGTGGAGGGAACACCGGGGAGCTGTTTTTT. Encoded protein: CASSRGGGNTGELFF.

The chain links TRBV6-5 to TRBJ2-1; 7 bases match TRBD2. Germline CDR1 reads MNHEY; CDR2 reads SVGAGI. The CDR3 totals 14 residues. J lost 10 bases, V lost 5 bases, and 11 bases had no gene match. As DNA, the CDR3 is TGTGCCAGCAGTCCCCGTAGCGGGCGGGGAGAGCAGTTCTTC. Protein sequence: CASSPRSGRGEQFF.

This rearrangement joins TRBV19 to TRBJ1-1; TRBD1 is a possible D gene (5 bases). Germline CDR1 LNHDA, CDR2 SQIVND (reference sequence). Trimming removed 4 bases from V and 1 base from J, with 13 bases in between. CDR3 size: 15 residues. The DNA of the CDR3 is TGTGCCAGTAGTAAGCCGTACAGGTCGAACACTGAAGCTTTCTTT. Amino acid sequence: CASSKPYRSNTEAFF.

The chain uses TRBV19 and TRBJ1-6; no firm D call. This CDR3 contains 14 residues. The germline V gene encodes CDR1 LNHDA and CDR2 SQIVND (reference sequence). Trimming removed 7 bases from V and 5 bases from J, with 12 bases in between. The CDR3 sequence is CASNSRVHNSPLHF. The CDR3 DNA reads TGTGCCAGTAATAGTCGGGTCCATAATTCACCCCTCCACTTT.

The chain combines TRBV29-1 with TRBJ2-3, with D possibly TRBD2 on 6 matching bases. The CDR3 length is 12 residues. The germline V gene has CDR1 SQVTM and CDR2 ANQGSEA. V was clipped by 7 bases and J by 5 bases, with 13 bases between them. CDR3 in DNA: TGCAGCGGGGACCCGGAGGGAGATACGCAGTATTTT. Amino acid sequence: CSGDPEGDTQYF.